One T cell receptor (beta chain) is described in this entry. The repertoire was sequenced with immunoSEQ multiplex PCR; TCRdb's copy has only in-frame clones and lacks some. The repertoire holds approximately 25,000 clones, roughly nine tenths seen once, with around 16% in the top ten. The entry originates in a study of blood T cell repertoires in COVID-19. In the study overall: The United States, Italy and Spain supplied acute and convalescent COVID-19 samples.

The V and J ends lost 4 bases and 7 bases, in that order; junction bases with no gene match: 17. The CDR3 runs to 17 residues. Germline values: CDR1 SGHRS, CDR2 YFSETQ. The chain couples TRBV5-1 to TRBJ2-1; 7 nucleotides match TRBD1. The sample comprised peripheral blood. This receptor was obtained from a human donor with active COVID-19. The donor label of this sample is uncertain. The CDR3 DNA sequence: TGCGCCAGCAGCATAAGGGACAGCGCCACGAGTACGAATGAGCAGTTCTTC. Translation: CASSIRDSATSTNEQFF.